Sequencing of this TCR beta chain was carried out in a study of T-cell memory formation after mild COVID-19. Notes on the study in general: Day 15 to 85 contracting clones showed balanced CD4/CD8; later expanders leaned CD4+. Several responding clones turned up in pre-infection memory, indicating that cross-reactive memory may have taken part.

The V gene's germline CDR1 is SGHTA and CDR2 FQGNSA. This CDR3 region has 14 residues. Trimming removed 4 bases at V and 0 bases at J, with 8 bases between. TCRdb recomputed calls from the 5' RACE reads with MiXCR, one row per CDR3 protein. The sample lists 450,000 to 650,000 distinct CDR3 sequences; 20% were seen once. Concerning this clonotype: What it binds is not known.

This chain links TRBV7-2 with TRBJ2-3; D gene ambiguous. The specimen was PBMCs or a T cell subset sorted from them (not recorded which). The receptor was derived from an adult woman who had mild COVID-19 (a few samples of this study predate the infection). Cell type and time point are not known. The CDR3 loop reads CASSSSHSTDTQYF. CDR3 bases: TGTGCCAGCAGCTCGTCACACAGCACAGATACGCAGTATTTT.